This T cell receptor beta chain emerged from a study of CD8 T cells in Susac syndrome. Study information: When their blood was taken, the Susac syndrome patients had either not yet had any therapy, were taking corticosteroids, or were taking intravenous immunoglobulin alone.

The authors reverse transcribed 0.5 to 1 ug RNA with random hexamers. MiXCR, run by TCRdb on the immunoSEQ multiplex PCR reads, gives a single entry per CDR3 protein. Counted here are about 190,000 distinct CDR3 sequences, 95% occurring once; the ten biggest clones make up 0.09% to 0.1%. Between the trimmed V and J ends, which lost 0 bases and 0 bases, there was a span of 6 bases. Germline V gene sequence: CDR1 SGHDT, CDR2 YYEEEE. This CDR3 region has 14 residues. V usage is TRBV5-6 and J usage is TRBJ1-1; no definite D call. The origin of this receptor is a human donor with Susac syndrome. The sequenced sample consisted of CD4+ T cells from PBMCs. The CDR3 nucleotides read TGTGCCAGCAGCTTGGCGTATATGAACACTGAAGCTTTCTTT. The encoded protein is CASSLAYMNTEAFF.